This TCR beta chain emerged from a study of tumor and adjacent non-tumor tissue in lung cancer. Study-wide points: Patients with more diverse tumor TCRs had worse survival.

Per the germline V gene, CDR1 is DFQATT and CDR2 is SNEGSKA (reference sequence). The length of the CDR3 is 14 residues. Deletions cut 7 bases from V and 6 bases from J, with 21 bases between. No cell sorting was done before RNA was extracted from the tissue. A remark on this clonotype: Its antigen is unknown.

Three rounds of nested PCR, following a modified ARM-PCR protocol, produced the TCRbeta library. TCRdb redid the calling of the multiplex PCR reads with MiXCR, one entry per CDR3 protein. The data show 200,000 to 250,000 distinct CDR3 sequences, less than 80% seen once. This chain links TRBV20-1 with TRBJ1-1, with a weak D call TRBD1 (5 bases). Source material: lung tumor tissue. The TCR sequence derives from a man aged 55 to 70 with non-small cell lung cancer. The CDR3 region has the DNA TGCAGTGTTCAGCCCGGGGCGCGGGGGGCTGAAGCTTTCTTT. Translated: CSVQPGARGAEAFF.